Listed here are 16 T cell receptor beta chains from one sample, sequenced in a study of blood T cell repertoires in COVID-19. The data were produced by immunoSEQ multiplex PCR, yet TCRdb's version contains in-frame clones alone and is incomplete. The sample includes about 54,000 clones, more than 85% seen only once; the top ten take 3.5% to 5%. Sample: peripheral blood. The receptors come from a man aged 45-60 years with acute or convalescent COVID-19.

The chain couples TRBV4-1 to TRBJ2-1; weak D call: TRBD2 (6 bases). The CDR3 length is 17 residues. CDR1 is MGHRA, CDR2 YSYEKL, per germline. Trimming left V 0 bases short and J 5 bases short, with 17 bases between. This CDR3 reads CASSQDSWRGFDNEQFF. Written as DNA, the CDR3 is TGCGCCAGCAGCCAAGATTCCTGGCGGGGATTCGACAATGAGCAGTTCTTC.

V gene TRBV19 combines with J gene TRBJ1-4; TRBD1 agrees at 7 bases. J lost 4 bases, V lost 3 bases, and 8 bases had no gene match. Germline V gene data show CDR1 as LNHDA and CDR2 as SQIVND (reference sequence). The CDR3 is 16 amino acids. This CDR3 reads CASSMFTGASNEKLFF. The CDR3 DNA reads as TGTGCCAGTAGTATGTTTACAGGGGCAAGTAATGAAAAACTGTTTTTT.

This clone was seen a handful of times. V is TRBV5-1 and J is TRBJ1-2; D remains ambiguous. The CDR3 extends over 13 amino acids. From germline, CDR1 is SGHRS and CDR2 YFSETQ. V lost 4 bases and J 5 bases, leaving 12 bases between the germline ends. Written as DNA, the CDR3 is TGCGCCAGCAGCCCCAACGCGCGTTATGGCTACACCTTC. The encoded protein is CASSPNARYGYTF.

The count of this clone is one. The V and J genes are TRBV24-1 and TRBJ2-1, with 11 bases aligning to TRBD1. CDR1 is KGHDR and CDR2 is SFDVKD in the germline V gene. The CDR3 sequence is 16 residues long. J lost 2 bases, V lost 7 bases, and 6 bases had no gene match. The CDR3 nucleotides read TGTGCCACCAGCTCACAGGACAGGGGGCCCTACAATGAGCAGTTCTTC. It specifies CATSSQDRGPYNEQFF.

CDR3 sequence reads: CASSLEARSSGNTIYF. The CDR3 region has the DNA TGCGCCAGCAGCTTGGAGGCCAGGTCGTCTGGAAACACCATATATTTT. V usage is TRBV5-1 and J usage is TRBJ1-3; D not resolved. V lost 0 bases, J lost 1 base, and 11 bases lay in between. This CDR3 contains 16 residues. CDR1 and CDR2 (germline): SGHRS, YFSETQ.

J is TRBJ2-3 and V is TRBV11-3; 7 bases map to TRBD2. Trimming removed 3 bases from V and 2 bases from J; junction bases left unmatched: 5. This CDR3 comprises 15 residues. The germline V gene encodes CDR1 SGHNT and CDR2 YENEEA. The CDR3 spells CASSFSGLFTDTQYF. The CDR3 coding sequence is TGTGCCAGCAGCTTTAGCGGGTTATTCACAGATACGCAGTATTTT.

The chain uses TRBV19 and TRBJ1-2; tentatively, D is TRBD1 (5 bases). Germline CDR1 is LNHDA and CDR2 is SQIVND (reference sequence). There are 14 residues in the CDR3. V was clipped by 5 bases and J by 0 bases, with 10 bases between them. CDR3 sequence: CASSVTVANYGYTF. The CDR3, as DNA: TGTGCCAGTAGTGTGACAGTAGCTAACTATGGCTACACCTTC.

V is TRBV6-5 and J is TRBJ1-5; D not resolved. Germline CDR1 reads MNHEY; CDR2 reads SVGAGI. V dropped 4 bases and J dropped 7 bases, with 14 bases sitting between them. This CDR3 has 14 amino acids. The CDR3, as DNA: TGTGCCAGCAGTTCCGCGAGGGTACGACAGCCCCAGCATTTT. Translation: CASSSARVRQPQHF.

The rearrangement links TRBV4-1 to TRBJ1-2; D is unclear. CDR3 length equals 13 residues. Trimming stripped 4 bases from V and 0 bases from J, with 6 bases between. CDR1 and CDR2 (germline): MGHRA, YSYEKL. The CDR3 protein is CASSPGANYGYTF. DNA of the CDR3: TGCGCCAGCAGCCCGGGTGCTAACTATGGCTACACCTTC.

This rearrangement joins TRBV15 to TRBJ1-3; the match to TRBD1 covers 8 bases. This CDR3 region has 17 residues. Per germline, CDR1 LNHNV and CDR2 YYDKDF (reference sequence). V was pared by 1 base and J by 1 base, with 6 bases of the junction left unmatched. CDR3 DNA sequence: TGTGCCACCAGCAGAGGAGGGACAGGCCTTTCTGGAAACACCATATATTTT. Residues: CATSRGGTGLSGNTIYF.

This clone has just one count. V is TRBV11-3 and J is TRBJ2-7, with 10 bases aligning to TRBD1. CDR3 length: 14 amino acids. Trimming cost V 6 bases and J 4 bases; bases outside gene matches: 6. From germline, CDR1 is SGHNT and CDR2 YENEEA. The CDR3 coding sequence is TGTGCCAGCAGTCAGACAGGGGGCGGATACGAGCAGTACTTC. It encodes CASSQTGGGYEQYF.

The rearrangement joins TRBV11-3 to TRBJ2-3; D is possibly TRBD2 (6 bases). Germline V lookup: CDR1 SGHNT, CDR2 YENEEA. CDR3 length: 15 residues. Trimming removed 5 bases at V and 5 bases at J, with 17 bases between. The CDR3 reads CASSGDGGAGDTQYF. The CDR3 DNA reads TGTGCCAGCAGCGGGGACGGGGGAGCTGGAGATACGCAGTATTTT.

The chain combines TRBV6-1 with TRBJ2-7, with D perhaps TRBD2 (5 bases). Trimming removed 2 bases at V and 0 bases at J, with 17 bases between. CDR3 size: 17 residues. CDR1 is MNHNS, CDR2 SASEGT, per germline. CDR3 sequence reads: CASSELWRTGPSYEQYF. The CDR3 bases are TGTGCCAGCAGTGAACTTTGGAGGACCGGACCCTCCTACGAGCAGTACTTC.

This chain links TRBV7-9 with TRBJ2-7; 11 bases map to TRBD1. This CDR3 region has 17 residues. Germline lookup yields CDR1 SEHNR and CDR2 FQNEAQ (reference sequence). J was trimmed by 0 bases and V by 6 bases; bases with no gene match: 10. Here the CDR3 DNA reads TGTGCCAGCAGTTCGCCTATCGGGACAGGGGGCTCCTACGAGCAGTACTTC. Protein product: CASSSPIGTGGSYEQYF.

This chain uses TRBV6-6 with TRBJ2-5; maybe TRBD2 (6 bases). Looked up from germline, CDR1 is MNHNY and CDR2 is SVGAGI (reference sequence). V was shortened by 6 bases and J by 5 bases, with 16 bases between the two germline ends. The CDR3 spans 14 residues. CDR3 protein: CASRDPGEGETQYF. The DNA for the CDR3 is TGTGCCAGCAGGGATCCGGGGGAAGGGGAGACCCAGTACTTC.

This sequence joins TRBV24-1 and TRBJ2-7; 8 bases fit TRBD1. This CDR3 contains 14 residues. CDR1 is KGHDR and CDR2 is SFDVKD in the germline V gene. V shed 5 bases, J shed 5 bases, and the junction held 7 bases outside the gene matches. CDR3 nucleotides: TGTGCCACCAGTGTGGTGGACAGGGTCCACGAGCAGTACTTC. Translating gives CATSVVDRVHEQYF.